The T cell receptor (beta chain) under discussion was sequenced for a study of cytomegalovirus exposure and HLA in healthy donors. Primers: 60 Vbeta forward and 13 Jbeta reverse. Clones were read by immunoSEQ multiplex PCR, and TCRdb kept only the in-frame ones, dropping some. Here the sample table reports tens of thousands of clones. In regard to this clone: As yet, its antigen is unknown.

Whole-study results and caveats: Cytomegalovirus-associated TCR beta chains were listed, numbering more than 150.

V was clipped by 4 bases and J by 2 bases, with 12 bases between them. Germline-derived CDR1 and CDR2 are MNHNS and SASEGT. CDR3 length: 15 amino acids. The genes are TRBV6-1 and TRBJ1-3; possibly TRBD1 for D (5 bases). The sample taken for sequencing was PBMCs. The sequence was collected from a woman aged 35 to 49 in good health and CMV-seropositive. The CDR3 bases are TGTGCCAGCAGTGGGCAGACGGGGGCTGGAAACACCATATATTTT. Protein product: CASSGQTGAGNTIYF.